This T cell receptor (beta chain) was observed in a study of blood T cell repertoires in COVID-19 (dated by TCRdb to 2020 to 2021). As for the study more broadly: Samples covering the acute and convalescent phases of COVID-19 were provided by collaborators in the United States, Italy and Spain. Where HLA class I and class II types were available, the types were taken from metadata supplied by the sample provider, not from assay-based typing. The prospective study material was composed of cDNA or gDNA derived from T cells, B-cell-depleted T cells, or PBMCs. Samples came from the ongoing ImmuneRACE study (first 160 participants) plus 1,254 subjects from 6 global collaborators. The dataset comprised deeply sampled blood TCRbeta repertoires from subjects exposed to, actively infected with, or recovered from COVID-19. The repertoires were released in a freely available public database meant as a resource for research on the immune response to SARS-CoV-2. Sample metadata almost always included a de-identified subject ID, COVID-19 status, age in years and sex. General conclusions and limits of the study: The amount of clinical and demographic metadata varied by source and participant and was provided uncurated.

One collaborating source in Seattle enrolled patients during active infection and followed them longitudinally through the course of disease. Collaborating institutions collected whole blood in K2EDTA tubes following their own protocols. For TCRbeta analysis, collaborators shipped samples as frozen whole blood, isolated PBMCs, or DNA extracted from either of those sample types. The immunoSEQ Assay, a bias-controlled multiplex PCR, was used to amplify TCRbeta CDR3 regions from genomic DNA. The authors' analysis ran thus. The number of nucleated cells in each sample was estimated by amplification of reference gene primers within the assay. To quantify the absolute abundance of each unique TCRbeta CDR3 rearrangement, sequence reads were collapsed and filtered. Productive Simpson clonality was computed per sample as the square root of Simpson's diversity index over productive rearrangements. TCRdb limited this immuneACCESS table to in-frame rearrangements with V and J called. A share of clones is missing; checked studies link under half to unresolved V genes, and the rest is unexplained. The V and J calls and clone size were taken over from that table, and D and trimming were inferred from the DNA. The sample yields 200,000 to 300,000 clones; about 82% were counted once. The ten largest clones represent approximately 6.2% of the sample.

For this clone: Its antigen has not been determined. No per-base quality is available; no much larger clone lies one base away.

The germline V end is reduced by 2 bases and the J end by 6 bases; junction bases left unmatched: 5. Based on the germline V gene, the CDR1 and CDR2 sequences are MNHEY and SVGAGI. The CDR3 measures 15 amino acids from cysteine to phenylalanine. The DNA shown is the 45-base CDR3, in frame from base 1. The source material was peripheral blood. This TCR was recovered from a woman of 80 years or more with COVID-19, enrolled during active disease. The rearranged chain carries TRBV6-5 and TRBJ2-3; 10 junctional bases match TRBD2. The base sequence is TGTGCCAGCAGTTACCAGCGGGGGGGCGGGGATACGCAGTATTTT. It translates as CASSYQRGGGDTQYF.